These 18 T cell receptor beta chains were all obtained from the same sample, sequenced in a study of T cells after yellow fever vaccination (dated by TCRdb to between 2018 and 2021). The sample's treatment or condition label, in plain terms: live attenuated yellow fever vaccine strain. To prepare the library, 5' RACE was applied. Data came from an Illumina NovaSeq 6000. In-frame beta chains were kept once TCRdb had trimmed the public reads at Q25 with fastp and called clones with MiXCR. Under each unique CDR3 protein, matching rows form one entry showing the most common genes and DNA. This sample comprises over 250,000 distinct CDR3 sequences, approximately 5.2% of them detected only once. The ten largest account for 3% to 4% of the sample. The source material was CD4+ T cells sorted from PBMCs, sampled on the day of the yellow fever booster vaccination. The receptors stem from a man aged 18 to 29 who received the YFV17D yellow fever vaccine.

In DNA form, the CDR3 reads TGCAGCGTTCCCATTCTTAGTCGGGGGGCATATGGCTACACCTTC. It is translated as CSVPILSRGAYGYTF. The chain links TRBV29-1 to TRBJ1-2; perhaps TRBD1 as D (6 bases). V was cut by 5 bases and J by 5 bases, with 21 bases left in between. This CDR3 is built from 15 residues. Germline CDR1 reads SQVTM; CDR2 reads ANQGSEA.

The DNA of the CDR3 is TGTGCCAGCAGTTTAAGGTGGGGGCTGGGTGGCTACACCTTC. Amino acids: CASSLRWGLGGYTF. V is TRBV27 and J is TRBJ1-2, with D tentatively TRBD1 (6 bases). The V end lost 2 bases, the J end lost 7 bases, and 14 bases lay between the germline ends. CDR1 and CDR2 (germline): MNHEY, SMNVEV (reference sequence). This CDR3 has 14 amino acids.

The V and J genes are TRBV4-3 and TRBJ1-3; the D is unclear. Germline loops: CDR1 LGHNA, CDR2 YSLEER. The CDR3 has 16 amino acids. V was pared by 2 bases and J by 0 bases, with 11 bases between. The DNA for the CDR3 is TGCGCCAGCAGCCAATCCCCCAGCCGCTCTGGAAACACCATATATTTT. The encoded protein is CASSQSPSRSGNTIYF.

V is TRBV6-2 or TRBV6-3 and J is TRBJ1-5, with a weak D call TRBD1 (6 bases). Germline V gene lookup returns CDR1 MNHEY and CDR2 SVGEGT. The CDR3 runs to 14 residues. With 6 bases removed from V and 5 bases from J, the gap between germline ends came to 14 bases. This chain's CDR3 is CASSLNRVHQPQHF. CDR3 sequence (DNA): TGTGCCAGCAGCCTTAACAGGGTCCATCAGCCCCAGCATTTT.

The gene calls are TRBV29-1 and TRBJ1-1; D possibly corresponds to TRBD1 (6 bases). The CDR3 length is 13 residues. Per germline, CDR1 SQVTM and CDR2 ANQGSEA. The V end lost 2 bases, the J end lost 5 bases, and 12 bases lay between the germline ends. CDR3 coding DNA: TGCAGCGTTGAAAGGGGGGTGGGAACTGAAGCTTTCTTT. This gives the protein CSVERGVGTEAFF.

In its sample, this clonotype was seen a few times. V is TRBV10-1 and J is TRBJ1-1; the D is unclear. This CDR3 is built from 13 residues. Looked up from germline, CDR1 is WNHNN and CDR2 is SYGVQD (reference sequence). V was shortened by 2 bases and J by 4 bases, with 8 bases between the two germline ends. CDR3 region: CASSEQEGTEAFF. CDR3 sequence (DNA): TGCGCCAGCAGTGAGCAGGAGGGCACTGAAGCTTTCTTT.

This rearrangement joins TRBV20-1 to TRBJ2-2; D may be TRBD1 (6 bases). The V gene lost 7 bases and the J gene lost 6 bases, with 12 bases spanning the gap. Germline V lookup: CDR1 DFQATT, CDR2 SNEGSKA (reference sequence). This CDR3 has 12 residues. The CDR3: CSVTGSSGELFF. The CDR3 DNA is TGCAGTGTTACAGGGTCTTCCGGGGAGCTGTTTTTT.

CDR3 nucleotides: TGCGCCAGCAGCTTGGTAGCGGGGGGAGATACGCAGTATTTT. It translates to CASSLVAGGDTQYF. The chain is built from TRBV5-1 and TRBJ2-3, with 10 nucleotides matching TRBD2. CDR3 length: 14 residues. V lost 0 bases to trimming and J lost 5 bases; unmatched junction nucleotides: 0. CDR1 SGHRS and CDR2 YFSETQ come from the germline V gene.

The J gene is TRBJ1-1, the V gene TRBV7-9; D not resolved. Germline CDR1 SEHNR, CDR2 FQNEAQ (reference sequence). The ends were cut back, 4 bases at V and 3 bases at J, with 9 bases in the middle. This CDR3 has 13 residues. The CDR3 bases are TGTGCCAGCAGCTCCACGGGTTACACTGAAGCTTTCTTT. It codes for CASSSTGYTEAFF.

This clonotype was seen only a few times. The CDR3 protein is CASSQGATGFVSGANVLTF. The CDR3 nucleotides are TGCGCCAGCAGCCAGGGTGCGACAGGGTTTGTCTCTGGGGCCAACGTCCTGACTTTC. V gene TRBV4-1 combines with J gene TRBJ2-6, with 7 bases fitting TRBD1. CDR3 length: 19 amino acids. Trimming took 3 bases from V and 0 from J; bases not matched to a gene: 11. Germline CDR1 is MGHRA and CDR2 is YSYEKL.

This clonotype was counted many times. The chain employs TRBV7-2 and TRBJ2-3; 11 nucleotides match TRBD2. The length of the CDR3 is 17 residues. Losses at the gene ends were 11 bases for V and 1 base for J; bases not matched to a gene: 14. Germline V CDR1 and CDR2: SGHTA, FQGNSA. The CDR3: CAVSFASGGLRTDTQYF. CDR3 nucleotide sequence: TGTGCCGTCAGCTTCGCTAGCGGGGGGTTACGCACAGATACGCAGTATTTT. Filled out from reference TRBV7-2 and TRBJ2-3, the complete variable domain reads GAGVSQSPSNKVTEKGKDVELRCDPISGHTALYWYRQSLGQGLEFLIYFQGNSAPDKSGLPSDRFSAERTGGSVSTLTIQRTQQEDSAVYLCAVSFASGGLRTDTQYFGPGTRLTVL.

The table lists this clonotype with many counts. V usage is TRBV12-3 or TRBV12-4 and J usage is TRBJ1-5; TRBD1 is a possible D gene (6 bases). With 1 base removed from V and 2 bases from J, the gap between germline ends came to 12 bases. This CDR3 contains 16 residues. CDR3 nucleotides: TGTGCCAGCAGTTTAGGTTCCGGGGGCGGCAATCAGCCCCAGCATTTT. Translating gives CASSLGSGGGNQPQHF.

This clonotype occurred a few times. V usage is TRBV7-2 and J usage is TRBJ2-7; TRBD1 is a possible D gene (5 bases). The germline V gene has CDR1 SGHTA and CDR2 FQGNSA. The CDR3 runs 14 residues. Trimming pared 5 bases from V and 0 bases from J, leaving 11 bases between. CDR3 residues: CASSPWTTSYEQYF. The CDR3, as DNA: TGTGCCAGCAGCCCGTGGACAACCTCCTACGAGCAGTACTTC. Together with reference TRBV7-2 and TRBJ2-7, the CDR3 gives the full variable domain: GAGVSQSPSNKVTEKGKDVELRCDPISGHTALYWYRQSLGQGLEFLIYFQGNSAPDKSGLPSDRFSAERTGGSVSTLTIQRTQQEDSAVYLCASSPWTTSYEQYFGPGTRLTVT.

The chain couples TRBV20-1 to TRBJ1-5; a possible D gene is TRBD1 (6 bases). Per germline, CDR1 DFQATT and CDR2 SNEGSKA (reference sequence). The CDR3 has 16 residues. V was clipped by 4 bases and J by 7 bases, with 23 bases between them. CDR3 in amino acids: CSANKLIRGINQPQHF. The CDR3 DNA is TGCAGTGCTAATAAACTTATCAGGGGTATAAACCAGCCCCAGCATTTT.

The CDR3 DNA reads as TGTGCCAGCAGTGAAGCCTACGAGCAGTACTTC. Its translation: CASSEAYEQYF. The J gene is TRBJ2-7, the V gene TRBV2, with D hard to call. The ends were cut back, 0 bases at V and 3 bases at J, with 0 bases in the middle. Germline assignment: CDR1 SNHLY and CDR2 FYNNEI. The CDR3 totals 11 residues.

This clonotype was recorded many times. The rearrangement links TRBV20-1 to TRBJ2-5; D may be TRBD1 or TRBD2 (5 bases each). V lost 0 bases, J lost 2 bases, and 10 bases lay in between. Germline CDR1 reads DFQATT; CDR2 reads SNEGSKA (reference sequence). The CDR3 loop spans 14 amino acids. The DNA of the CDR3 is TGCAGTGCTAGAGATGAGGGGTCACAAGAGACCCAGTACTTC. This gives the protein CSARDEGSQETQYF.

V is TRBV5-1 and J is TRBJ2-7, with TRBD1 identical over 7 bases. Trimming removed 2 bases from V and 5 bases from J; junction bases left unmatched: 7. CDR1 and CDR2 from the germline V gene are SGHRS and YFSETQ. The length of the CDR3 is 14 residues. CDR3 DNA: TGCGCCAGCAGCTTAGGACAGGTTCGTAACGAGCAGTACTTC. This gives the protein CASSLGQVRNEQYF.

This clonotype was counted ten times or more. J is TRBJ1-2 and V is TRBV7-3; TRBD1 might be the D (5 bases). Germline V gives CDR1 SGHTA, CDR2 FQGTGA. V was clipped by 5 bases and J by 7 bases, with 17 bases between them. The CDR3 runs to 14 residues. Here the CDR3 reads CASSPAGGRSGYTF. CDR3 bases: TGTGCCAGCAGCCCCGCTGGGGGGAGGAGTGGCTACACCTTC.